The source of this TCR beta chain is a study of T cell repertoires in aging, cancer and after chemotherapy. Study results and limitations: Age-matched healthy donors had significantly more diverse, less clonal blood TCR repertoires than untreated cancer patients.

The template was genomic DNA from peripheral blood, not RNA. The J segment lost 2 bases and the V segment lost 4 bases, leaving 7 bases of the junction unmatched. The CDR3 extends over 15 amino acids. Germline CDR1 is LGHNA and CDR2 is YSLEER. TRB rearrangements spanning V, D and J were amplified using mixed TRB-A/B primers. Via MiXCR, TCRdb re-called the multiplex PCR reads, giving one row per CDR3 protein. The repertoire has over 2,500 distinct CDR3 sequences, approximately 24% of them found once; the top ten carry 9% to 15%. This clonotype was picked up many times. Its antigen remains unknown. The specimen was blood. The receptor's source is a human donor with a solid tumor. V gene TRBV4-3 combines with J gene TRBJ2-7, with 8 bases aligning to TRBD1. CDR3 DNA: TGCGCCAGCAGCCGCAGGACAGGGATCGCCTACGAGCAGTACTTC. Protein sequence: CASSRRTGIAYEQYF.